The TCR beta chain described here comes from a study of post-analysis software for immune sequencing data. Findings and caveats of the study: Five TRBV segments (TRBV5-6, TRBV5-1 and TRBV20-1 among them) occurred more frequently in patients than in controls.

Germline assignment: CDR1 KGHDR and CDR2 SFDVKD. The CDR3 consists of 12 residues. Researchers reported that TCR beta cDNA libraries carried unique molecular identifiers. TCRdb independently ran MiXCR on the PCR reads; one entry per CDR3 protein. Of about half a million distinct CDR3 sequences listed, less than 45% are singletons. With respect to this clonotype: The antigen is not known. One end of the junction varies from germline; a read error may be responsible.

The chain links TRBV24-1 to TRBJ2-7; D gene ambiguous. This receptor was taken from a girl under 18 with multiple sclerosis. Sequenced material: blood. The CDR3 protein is CVTSGNGYEQYF. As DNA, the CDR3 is TGTGTCACCAGTGGTAACGGCTACGAGCAGTACTTC.